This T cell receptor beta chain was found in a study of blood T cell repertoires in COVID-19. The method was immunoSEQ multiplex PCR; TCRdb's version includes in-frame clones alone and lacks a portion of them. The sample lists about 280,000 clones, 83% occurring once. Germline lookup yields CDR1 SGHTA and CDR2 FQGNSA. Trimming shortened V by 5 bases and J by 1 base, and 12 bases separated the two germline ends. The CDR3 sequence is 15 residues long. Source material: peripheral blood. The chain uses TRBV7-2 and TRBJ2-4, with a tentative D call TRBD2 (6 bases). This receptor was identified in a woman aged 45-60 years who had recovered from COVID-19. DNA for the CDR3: TGTGCCAGCAGCCCCCGTCGGGGGGCCAAAAACATTCAGTACTTC. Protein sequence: CASSPRRGAKNIQYF.